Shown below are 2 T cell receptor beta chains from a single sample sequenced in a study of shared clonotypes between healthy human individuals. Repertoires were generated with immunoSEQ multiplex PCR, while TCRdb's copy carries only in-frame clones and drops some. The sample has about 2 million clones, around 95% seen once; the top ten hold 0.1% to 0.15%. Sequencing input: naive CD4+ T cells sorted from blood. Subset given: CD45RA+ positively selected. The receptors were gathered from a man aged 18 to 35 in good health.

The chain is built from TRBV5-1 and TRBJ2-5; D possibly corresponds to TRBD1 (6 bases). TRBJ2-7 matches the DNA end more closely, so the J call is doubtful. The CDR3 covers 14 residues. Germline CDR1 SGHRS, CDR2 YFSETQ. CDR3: CASSPGHPVDEQYF. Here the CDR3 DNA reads TGCGCCAGCAGCCCGGGACACCCCGTGGACGAGCAGTACTTC.

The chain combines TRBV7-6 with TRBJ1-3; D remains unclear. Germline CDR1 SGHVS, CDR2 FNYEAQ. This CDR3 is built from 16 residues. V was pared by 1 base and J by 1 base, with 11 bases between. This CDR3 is CASSLGFATSGNTIYF. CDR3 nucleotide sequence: TGTGCCAGCAGCTTAGGGTTCGCGACGTCTGGAAACACCATATATTTT.